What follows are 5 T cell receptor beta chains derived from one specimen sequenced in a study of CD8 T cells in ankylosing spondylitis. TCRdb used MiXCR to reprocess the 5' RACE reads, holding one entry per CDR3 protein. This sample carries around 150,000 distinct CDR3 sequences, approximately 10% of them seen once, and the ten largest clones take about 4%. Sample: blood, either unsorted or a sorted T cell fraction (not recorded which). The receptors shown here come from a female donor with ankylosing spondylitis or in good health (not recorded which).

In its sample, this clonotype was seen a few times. This chain's CDR3 is CASSHGTGGSYEQYF. In DNA form, the CDR3 reads TGCGCCAGCAGTCACGGGACAGGGGGCTCCTACGAGCAGTACTTC. V and J are TRBV10-1 and TRBJ2-7; TRBD1 agrees at 11 bases. Germline V lookup: CDR1 WNHNN, CDR2 SYGVQD (reference sequence). CDR3 size: 15 residues. The ends lost 5 bases at V and 0 bases at J; junction bases unmatched: 3.

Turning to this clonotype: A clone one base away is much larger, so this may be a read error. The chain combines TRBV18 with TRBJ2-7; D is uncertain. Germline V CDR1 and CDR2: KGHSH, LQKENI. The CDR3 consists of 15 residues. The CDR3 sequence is CAGSPIETGGSEQYF. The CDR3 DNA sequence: TGTGCCGGCTCACCTATAGAGACGGGCGGATCCGAGCAGTACTTC.

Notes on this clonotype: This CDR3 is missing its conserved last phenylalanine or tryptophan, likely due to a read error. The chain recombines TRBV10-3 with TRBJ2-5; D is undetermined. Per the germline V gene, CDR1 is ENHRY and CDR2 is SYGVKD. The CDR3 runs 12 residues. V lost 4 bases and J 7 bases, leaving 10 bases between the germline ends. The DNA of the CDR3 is TGTGCCATCAGTGGGGTGGAAGGGACCCAGTACCTC. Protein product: CAISGVEGTQYL.

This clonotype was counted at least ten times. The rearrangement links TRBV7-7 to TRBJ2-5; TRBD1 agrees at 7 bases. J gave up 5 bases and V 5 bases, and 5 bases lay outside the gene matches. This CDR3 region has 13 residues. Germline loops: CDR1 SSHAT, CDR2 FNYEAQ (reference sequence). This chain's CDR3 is CASSRDREETQYF. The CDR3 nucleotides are TGTGCCAGCAGCCGGGACAGAGAGGAGACCCAGTACTTC.

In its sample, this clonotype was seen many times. CDR3 nucleotides: TGTGCCTGGAGGATAGACAGTAACACTGAAGCTTTCTTT. Translated: CAWRIDSNTEAFF. The rearrangement links TRBV30 to TRBJ1-1; a possible D gene is TRBD1 (5 bases). Germline V gives CDR1 GTSNPN, CDR2 SVGIG (reference sequence). The CDR3 loop spans 13 amino acids. The V end lost 3 bases, the J end lost 2 bases, and 10 bases lay between the germline ends.